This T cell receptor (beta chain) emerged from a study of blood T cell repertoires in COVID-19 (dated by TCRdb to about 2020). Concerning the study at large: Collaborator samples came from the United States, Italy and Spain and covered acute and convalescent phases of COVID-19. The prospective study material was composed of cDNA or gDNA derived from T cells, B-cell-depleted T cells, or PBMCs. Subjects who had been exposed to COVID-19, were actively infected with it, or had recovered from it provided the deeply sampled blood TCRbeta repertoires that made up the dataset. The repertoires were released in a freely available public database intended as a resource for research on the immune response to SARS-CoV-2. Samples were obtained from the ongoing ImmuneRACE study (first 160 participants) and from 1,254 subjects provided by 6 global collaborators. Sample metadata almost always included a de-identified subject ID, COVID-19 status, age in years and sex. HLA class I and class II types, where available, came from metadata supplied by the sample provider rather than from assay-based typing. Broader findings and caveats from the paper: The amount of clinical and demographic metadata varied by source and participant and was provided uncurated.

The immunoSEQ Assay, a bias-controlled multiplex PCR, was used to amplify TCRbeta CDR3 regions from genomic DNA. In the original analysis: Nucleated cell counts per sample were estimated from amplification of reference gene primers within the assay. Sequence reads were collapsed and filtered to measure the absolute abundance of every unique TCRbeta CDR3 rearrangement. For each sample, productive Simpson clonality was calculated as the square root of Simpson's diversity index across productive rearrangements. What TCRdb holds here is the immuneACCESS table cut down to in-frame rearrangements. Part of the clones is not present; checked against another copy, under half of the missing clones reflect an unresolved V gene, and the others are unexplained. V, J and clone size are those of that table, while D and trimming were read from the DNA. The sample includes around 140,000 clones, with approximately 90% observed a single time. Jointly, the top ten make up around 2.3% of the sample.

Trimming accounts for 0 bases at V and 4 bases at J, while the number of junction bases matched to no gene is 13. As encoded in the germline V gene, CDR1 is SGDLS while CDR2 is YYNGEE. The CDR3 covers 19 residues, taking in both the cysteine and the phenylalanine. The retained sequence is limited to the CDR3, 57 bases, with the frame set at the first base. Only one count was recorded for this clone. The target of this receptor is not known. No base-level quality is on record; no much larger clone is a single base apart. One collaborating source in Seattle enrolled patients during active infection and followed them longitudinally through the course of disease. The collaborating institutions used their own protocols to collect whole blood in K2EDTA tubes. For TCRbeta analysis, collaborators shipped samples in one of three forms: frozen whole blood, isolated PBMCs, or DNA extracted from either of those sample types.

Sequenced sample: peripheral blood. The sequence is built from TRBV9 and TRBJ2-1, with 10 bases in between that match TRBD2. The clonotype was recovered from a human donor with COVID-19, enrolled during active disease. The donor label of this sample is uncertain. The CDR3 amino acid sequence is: CASSVENGVAGGLYNEQFF. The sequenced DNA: TGTGCCAGCAGCGTAGAAAATGGTGTAGCGGGGGGCCTATACAATGAGCAGTTCTTC.